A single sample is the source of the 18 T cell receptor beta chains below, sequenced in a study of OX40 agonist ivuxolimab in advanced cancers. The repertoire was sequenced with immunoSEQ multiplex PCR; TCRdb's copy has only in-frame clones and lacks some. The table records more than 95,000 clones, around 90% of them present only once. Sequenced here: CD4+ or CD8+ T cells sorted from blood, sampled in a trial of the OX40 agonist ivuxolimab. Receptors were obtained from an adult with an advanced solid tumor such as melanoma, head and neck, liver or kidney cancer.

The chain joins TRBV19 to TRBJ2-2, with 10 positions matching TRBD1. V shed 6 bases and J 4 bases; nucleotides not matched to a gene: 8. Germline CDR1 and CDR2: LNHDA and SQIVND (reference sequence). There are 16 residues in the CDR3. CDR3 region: CASSPVGTGVTGELFF. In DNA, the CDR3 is TGTGCCAGTAGCCCCGTCGGGACAGGGGTCACCGGGGAGCTGTTTTTT.

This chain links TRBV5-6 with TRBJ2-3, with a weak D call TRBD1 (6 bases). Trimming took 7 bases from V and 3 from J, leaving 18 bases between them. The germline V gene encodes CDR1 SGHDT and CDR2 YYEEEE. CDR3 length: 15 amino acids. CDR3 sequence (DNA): TGTGCCAGCGCTAGGGGTCAGGGGTTGACAGATACGCAGTATTTT. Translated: CASARGQGLTDTQYF.

In DNA, the CDR3 is TGTGCCAGCCGGAGACAGAGCACAGATACGCAGTATTTT. As protein: CASRRQSTDTQYF. V usage is TRBV6-1 and J usage is TRBJ2-3; D is possibly TRBD1 (5 bases). Germline V lookup: CDR1 MNHNS, CDR2 SASEGT. The V gene lost 8 bases and the J gene lost 0 bases, with 9 bases spanning the gap. CDR3 length: 13 amino acids.

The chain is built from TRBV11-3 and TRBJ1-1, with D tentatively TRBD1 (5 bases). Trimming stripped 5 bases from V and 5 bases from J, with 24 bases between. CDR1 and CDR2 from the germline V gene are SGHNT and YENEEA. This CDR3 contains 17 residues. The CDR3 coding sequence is TGTGCCAGCAGCCTCTCCGGGGCGCCGGTAGGCAGAACTGAAGCTTTCTTT. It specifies CASSLSGAPVGRTEAFF. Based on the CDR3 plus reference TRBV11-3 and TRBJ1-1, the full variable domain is EAGVVQSPRYKIIEKKQPVAFWCNPISGHNTLYWYLQNLGQGPELLIRYENEEAVDDSQLPKDRFSAERLKGVDSTLKIQPAELGDSAVYLCASSLSGAPVGRTEAFFGQGTRLTVV.

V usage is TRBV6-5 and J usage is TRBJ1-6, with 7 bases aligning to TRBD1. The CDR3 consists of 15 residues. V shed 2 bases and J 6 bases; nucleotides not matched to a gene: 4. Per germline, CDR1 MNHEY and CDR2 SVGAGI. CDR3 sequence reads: CASSYTDRANSPLHF. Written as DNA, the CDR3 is TGTGCCAGCAGTTACACCGACAGGGCTAATTCACCCCTCCACTTT.

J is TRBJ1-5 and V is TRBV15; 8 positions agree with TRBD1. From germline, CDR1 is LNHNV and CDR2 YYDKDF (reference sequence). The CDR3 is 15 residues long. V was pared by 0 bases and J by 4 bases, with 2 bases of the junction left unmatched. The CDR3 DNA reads TGTGCCACCAGCAGAGACCGGACAGGGAATCAGCCCCAGCATTTT. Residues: CATSRDRTGNQPQHF.

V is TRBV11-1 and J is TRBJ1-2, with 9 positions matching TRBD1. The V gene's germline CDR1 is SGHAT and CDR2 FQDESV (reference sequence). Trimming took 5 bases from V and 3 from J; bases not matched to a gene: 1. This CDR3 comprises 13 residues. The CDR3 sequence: CASSRDRDYGYTF. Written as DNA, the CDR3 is TGTGCCAGCAGCCGGGACAGGGACTATGGCTACACCTTC.

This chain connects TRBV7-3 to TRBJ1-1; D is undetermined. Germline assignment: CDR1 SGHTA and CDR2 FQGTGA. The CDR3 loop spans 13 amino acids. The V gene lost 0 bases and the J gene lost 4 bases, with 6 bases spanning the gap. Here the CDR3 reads CASSLTGPTEAFF. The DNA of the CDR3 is TGTGCCAGCAGCTTAACAGGGCCCACTGAAGCTTTCTTT.

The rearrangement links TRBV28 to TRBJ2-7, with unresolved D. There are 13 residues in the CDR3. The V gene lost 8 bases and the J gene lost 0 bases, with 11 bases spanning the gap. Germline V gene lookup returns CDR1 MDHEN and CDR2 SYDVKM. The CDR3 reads CASGSANSYEQYF. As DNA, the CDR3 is TGTGCCAGCGGGTCGGCCAACTCCTACGAGCAGTACTTC.

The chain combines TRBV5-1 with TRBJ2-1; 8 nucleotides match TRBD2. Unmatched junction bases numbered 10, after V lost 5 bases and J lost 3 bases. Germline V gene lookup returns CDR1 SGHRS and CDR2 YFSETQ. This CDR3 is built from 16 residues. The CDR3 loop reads CASRGGTSGIYNEQFF. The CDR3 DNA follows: TGCGCCAGCAGAGGCGGAACTAGCGGTATCTACAATGAGCAGTTCTTC.

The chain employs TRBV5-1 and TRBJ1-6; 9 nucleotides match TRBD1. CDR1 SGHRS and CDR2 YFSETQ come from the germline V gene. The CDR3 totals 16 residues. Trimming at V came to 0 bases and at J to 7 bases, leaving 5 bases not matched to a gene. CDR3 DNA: TGCGCCAGCAGCTTGGGGACAGGGGTGTACAATTCACCCCTCCACTTT. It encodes CASSLGTGVYNSPLHF.

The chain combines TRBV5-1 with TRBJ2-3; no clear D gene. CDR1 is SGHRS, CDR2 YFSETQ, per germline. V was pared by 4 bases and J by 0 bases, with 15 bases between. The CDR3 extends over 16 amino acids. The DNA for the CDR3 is TGCGCCAGCAGCCCCGCCGATTGGGAAAGCACAGATACGCAGTATTTT. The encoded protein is CASSPADWESTDTQYF.

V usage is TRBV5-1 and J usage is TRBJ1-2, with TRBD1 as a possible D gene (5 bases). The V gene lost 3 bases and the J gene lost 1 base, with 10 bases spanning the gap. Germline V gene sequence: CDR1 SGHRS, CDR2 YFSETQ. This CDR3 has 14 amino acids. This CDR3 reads CASSYVDSNYGYTF. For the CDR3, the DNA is TGCGCCAGCAGCTACGTCGACAGTAACTATGGCTACACCTTC.

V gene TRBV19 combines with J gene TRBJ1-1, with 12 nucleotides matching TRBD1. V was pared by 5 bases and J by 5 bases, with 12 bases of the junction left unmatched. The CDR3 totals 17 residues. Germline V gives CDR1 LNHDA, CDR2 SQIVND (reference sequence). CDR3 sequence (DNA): TGTGCCAGTAGTTTACTCCGGGACAGGGGGCATCGGACTGAAGCTTTCTTT. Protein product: CASSLLRDRGHRTEAFF.

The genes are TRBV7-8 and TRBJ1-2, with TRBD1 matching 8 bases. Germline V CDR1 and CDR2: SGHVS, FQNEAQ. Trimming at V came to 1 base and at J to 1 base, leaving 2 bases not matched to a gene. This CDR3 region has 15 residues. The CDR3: CASSLGTGSNYGYTF. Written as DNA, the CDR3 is TGTGCCAGCAGCTTAGGGACAGGGAGTAACTATGGCTACACCTTC.

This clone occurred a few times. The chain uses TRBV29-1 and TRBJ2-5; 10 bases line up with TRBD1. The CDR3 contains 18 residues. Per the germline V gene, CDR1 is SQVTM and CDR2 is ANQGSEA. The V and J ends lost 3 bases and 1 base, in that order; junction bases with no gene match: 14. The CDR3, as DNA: TGCAGCGTTGAGTCCGGGACAGGGGCCGGTTTATCCCAAGAGACCCAGTACTTC. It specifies CSVESGTGAGLSQETQYF.

The CDR3, as DNA: TGCGCCAGCAGCTTAGGGCCCCCCGGGACGTTGAACACTGAAGCTTTCTTT. Amino acid sequence: CASSLGPPGTLNTEAFF. The chain employs TRBV5-1 and TRBJ1-1; possibly TRBD1 for D (5 bases). The CDR3 runs to 17 residues. CDR1 is SGHRS and CDR2 is YFSETQ in the germline V gene. V was trimmed by 2 bases and J by 0 bases, leaving 17 bases between them.

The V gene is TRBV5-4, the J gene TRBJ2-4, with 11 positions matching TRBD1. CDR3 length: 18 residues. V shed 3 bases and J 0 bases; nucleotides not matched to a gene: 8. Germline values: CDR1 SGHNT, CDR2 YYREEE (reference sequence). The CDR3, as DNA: TGTGCCAGCAGCTACCGGGACAGGGGGGAGGTAGCCAAAAACATTCAGTACTTC. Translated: CASSYRDRGEVAKNIQYF.